This T cell receptor (beta chain) was retrieved from a study of T cell repertoires in cytomegalovirus infection. TCRdb redid the calling of the reads with MiXCR, one entry per CDR3 protein. Of nearly 450,000 distinct CDR3 sequences in the sample, 30% to 40% were seen once. The CDR3 runs to 10 residues. V shed 10 bases and J 5 bases; nucleotides not matched to a gene: 1. CDR1 and CDR2 from the germline V gene are SEHNR and FQNEAQ (reference sequence). This clonotype turned up a few times. The specimen was PBMCs. The sequence derives from a human donor in good health (CMV status not recorded). Some clones in this sample may be carry-over from other donors' samples. This sequence joins TRBV7-9 and TRBJ2-7, with 8 bases lining up with TRBD2. The CDR3 nucleotides read TGTGCCACCGGGGGGGACGAGCAGTACTTC. Its protein is CATGGDEQYF. The full variable domain, with the rest looked up from reference TRBV7-9 and TRBJ2-7, is DTGVSQNPRHKITKRGQNVTFRCDPISEHNRLYWYRQTLGQGPEFLTYFQNEAQLEKSRLLSDRFSAERPKGSFSTLEIQRTEQGDSAMYLCATGGDEQYFGPGTRLTVT.